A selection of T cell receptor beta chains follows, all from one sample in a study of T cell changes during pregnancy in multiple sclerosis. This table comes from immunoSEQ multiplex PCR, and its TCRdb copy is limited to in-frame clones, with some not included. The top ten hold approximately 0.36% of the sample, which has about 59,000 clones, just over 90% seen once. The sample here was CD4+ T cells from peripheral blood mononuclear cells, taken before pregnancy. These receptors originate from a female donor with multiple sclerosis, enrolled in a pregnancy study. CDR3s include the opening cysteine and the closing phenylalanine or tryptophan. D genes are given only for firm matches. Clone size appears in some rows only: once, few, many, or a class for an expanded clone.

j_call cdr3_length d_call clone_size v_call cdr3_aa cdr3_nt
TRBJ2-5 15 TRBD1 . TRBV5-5 CASSMGDRLSETQYF TGTGCCAGCAGTATGGGGGACAGGCTATCGGAGACCCAGTACTTC
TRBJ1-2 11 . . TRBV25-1 CARQRGWGYTF TGTGCCAGACAGAGGGGGTGGGGCTACACCTTC
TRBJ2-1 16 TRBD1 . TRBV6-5 CASSYPGRGLNNEQFF TGTGCCAGCAGTTACCCCGGCAGGGGGCTGAACAATGAGCAGTTCTTC
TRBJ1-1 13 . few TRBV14 CASSQAGAGKAFF TGTGCCAGCAGCCAGGCGGGGGCTGGTAAAGCTTTCTTT
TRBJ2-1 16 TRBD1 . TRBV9 CASSGTGTGVRAEQFF TGTGCCAGCAGCGGAACCGGGACAGGGGTACGAGCTGAGCAGTTCTTC
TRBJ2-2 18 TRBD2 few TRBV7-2 CASSRTSGRRILRGELFF TGTGCCAGCAGTCGGACTAGCGGGAGACGTATCCTGCGCGGGGAGCTGTTTTTT
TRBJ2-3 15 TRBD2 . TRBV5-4 CASRQRGDGTDTQYF TGTGCCAGCAGGCAGCGGGGGGATGGCACAGATACGCAGTATTTT
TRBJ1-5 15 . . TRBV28 CASSLGGASNQPQHF TGTGCCAGCAGTTTAGGCGGGGCCAGCAATCAGCCCCAGCATTTT
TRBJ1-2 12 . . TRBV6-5 CASRGQGYGYTF TGTGCCAGCAGGGGTCAGGGGTATGGCTACACCTTC
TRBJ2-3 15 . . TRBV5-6 CASSRIAVSTDTQYF TGTGCCAGCAGCCGAATAGCGGTTAGCACAGATACGCAGTATTTT
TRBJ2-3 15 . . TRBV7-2 CASSLGAGGSPTQYF TGTGCCAGCAGCTTAGGAGCAGGAGGGTCCCCTACGCAGTATTTT
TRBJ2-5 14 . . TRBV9 CASSVDRLQETQYF TGTGCCAGCAGCGTAGACAGGTTACAAGAGACCCAGTACTTC
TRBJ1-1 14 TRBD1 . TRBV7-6 CASSFGQGMTEAFF TGTGCCAGCAGCTTCGGACAGGGTATGACTGAAGCTTTCTTT
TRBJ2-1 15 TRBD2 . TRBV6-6 CASSKTGTIHNEQFF TGTGCCAGCAGTAAAACCGGGACTATTCATAATGAGCAGTTCTTC
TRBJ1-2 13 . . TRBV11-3 CASSLDETWAGTF TGTGCCAGCAGCTTAGATGAGACGTGGGCTGGCACCTTC
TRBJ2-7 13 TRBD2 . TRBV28 CASTGGSSYEQYF TGTGCCAGCACGGGCGGGAGCTCCTACGAGCAGTACTTC
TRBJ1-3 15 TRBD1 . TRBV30 CAWGGGQGGGNTIYF TGTGCCTGGGGAGGGGGACAGGGTGGTGGAAACACCATATATTTT
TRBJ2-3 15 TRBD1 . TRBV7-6 CASSLVGQSTDTQYF TGTGCCAGCAGCTTAGTGGGACAGAGCACAGATACGCAGTATTTT
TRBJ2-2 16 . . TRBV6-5 CASSYSMSARAGELFF TGTGCCAGCAGTTACTCGATGTCTGCTAGAGCCGGGGAGCTGTTTTTT
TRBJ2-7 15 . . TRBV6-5 CASSRVGPRSYEQYF TGTGCCAGCAGTAGAGTGGGGCCGCGCTCCTACGAGCAGTACTTC
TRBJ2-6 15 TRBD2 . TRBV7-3 CASSRSGTGANVLTF TGTGCCAGCAGCCGCAGCGGGACTGGGGCCAACGTCCTGACTTTC
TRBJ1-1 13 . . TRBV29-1 CSVEEGRNTEAFF TGCAGCGTTGAGGAGGGTAGGAACACTGAAGCTTTCTTT
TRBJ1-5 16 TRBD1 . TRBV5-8 CASSPTGDYSNQPQHF TGTGCCAGCAGCCCCACAGGGGATTATAGCAATCAGCCCCAGCATTTT
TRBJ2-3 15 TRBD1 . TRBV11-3 CASSSGQGASDTQYF TGTGCCAGCAGCTCCGGACAGGGGGCATCAGATACGCAGTATTTT
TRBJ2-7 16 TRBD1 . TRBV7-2 CASSYTRDRGLYEQYF TGTGCCAGCAGCTACACCCGGGACAGGGGGCTGTACGAGCAGTACTTC
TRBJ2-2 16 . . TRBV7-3 CASTPSGLANTGELFF TGTGCCAGCACCCCGAGCGGACTCGCGAACACCGGGGAGCTGTTTTTT